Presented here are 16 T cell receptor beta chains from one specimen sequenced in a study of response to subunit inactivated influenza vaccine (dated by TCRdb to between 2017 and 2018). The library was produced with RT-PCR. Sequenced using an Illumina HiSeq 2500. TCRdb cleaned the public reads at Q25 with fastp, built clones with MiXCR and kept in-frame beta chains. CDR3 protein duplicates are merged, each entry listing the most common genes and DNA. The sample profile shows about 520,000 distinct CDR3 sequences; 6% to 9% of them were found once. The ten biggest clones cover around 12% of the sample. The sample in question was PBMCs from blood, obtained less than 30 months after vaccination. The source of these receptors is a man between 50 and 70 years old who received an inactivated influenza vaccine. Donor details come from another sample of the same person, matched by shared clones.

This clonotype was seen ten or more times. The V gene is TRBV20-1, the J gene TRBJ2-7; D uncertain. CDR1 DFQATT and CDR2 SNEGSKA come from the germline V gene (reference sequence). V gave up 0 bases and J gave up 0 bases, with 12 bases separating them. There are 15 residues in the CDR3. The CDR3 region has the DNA TGCAGTGCTAGAGAAAATCGGCTCCGCTCCTACGAGCAGTACTTC. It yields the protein CSARENRLRSYEQYF.

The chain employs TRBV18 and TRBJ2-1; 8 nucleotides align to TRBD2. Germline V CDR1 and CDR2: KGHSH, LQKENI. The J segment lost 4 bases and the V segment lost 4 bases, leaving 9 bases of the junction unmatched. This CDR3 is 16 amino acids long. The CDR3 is CASSRRVAGSYNEQFF. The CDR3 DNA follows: TGTGCCAGCTCACGACGAGTAGCGGGATCGTACAATGAGCAGTTCTTC.

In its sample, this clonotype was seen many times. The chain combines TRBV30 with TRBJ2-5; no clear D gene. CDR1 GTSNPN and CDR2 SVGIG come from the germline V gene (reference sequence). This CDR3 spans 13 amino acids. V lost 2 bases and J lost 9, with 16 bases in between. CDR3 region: CAWSPDLKTAQYF. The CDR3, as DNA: TGTGCCTGGAGTCCCGATCTTAAGACGGCCCAGTACTTC.

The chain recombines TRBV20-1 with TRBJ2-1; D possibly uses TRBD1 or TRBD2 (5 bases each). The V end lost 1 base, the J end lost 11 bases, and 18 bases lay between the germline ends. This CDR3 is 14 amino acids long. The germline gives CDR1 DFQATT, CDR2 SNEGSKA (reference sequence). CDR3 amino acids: CSARVPWGSVQQFF. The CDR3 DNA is TGCAGTGCTAGAGTACCGTGGGGGAGCGTACAGCAGTTCTTC.

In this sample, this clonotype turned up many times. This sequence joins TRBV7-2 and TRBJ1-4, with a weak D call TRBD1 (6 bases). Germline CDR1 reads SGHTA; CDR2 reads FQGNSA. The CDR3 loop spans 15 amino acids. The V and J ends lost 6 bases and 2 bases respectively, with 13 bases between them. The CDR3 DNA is TGTGCCAGCAGGGTTTTAGGGGGGACTAATGAAAAACTGTTTTTT. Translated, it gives CASRVLGGTNEKLFF.

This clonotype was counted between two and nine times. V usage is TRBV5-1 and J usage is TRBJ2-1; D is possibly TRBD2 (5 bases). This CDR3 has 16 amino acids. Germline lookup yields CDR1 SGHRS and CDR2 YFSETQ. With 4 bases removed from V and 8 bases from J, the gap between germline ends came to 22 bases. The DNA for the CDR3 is TGCGCCAGCAGCGCGGGCCGCGGTGGGAGTATCGATGAGCAGTTCTTC. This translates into CASSAGRGGSIDEQFF.

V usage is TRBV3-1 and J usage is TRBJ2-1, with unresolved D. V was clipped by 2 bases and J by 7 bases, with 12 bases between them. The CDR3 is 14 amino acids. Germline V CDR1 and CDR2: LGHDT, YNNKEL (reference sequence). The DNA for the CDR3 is TGTGCCAGCAGCCAACTAGGACCGAAAAATGAGCAGTTCTTC. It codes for CASSQLGPKNEQFF.

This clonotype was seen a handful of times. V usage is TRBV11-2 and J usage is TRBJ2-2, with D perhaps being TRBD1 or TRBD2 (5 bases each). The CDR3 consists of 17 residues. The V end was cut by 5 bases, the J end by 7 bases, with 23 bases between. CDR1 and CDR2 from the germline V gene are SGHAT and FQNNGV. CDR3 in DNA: TGTGCCAGCAGCCTCCTTGCCGGGACCGCTGGGGTCGGGGAGCTGTTTTTT. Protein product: CASSLLAGTAGVGELFF.

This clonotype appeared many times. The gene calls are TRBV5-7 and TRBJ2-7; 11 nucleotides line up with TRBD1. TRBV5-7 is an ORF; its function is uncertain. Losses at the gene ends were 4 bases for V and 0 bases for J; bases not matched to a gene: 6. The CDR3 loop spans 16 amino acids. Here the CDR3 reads CASSARTGGDSYEQYF. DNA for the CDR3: TGTGCCAGCAGCGCGAGGACAGGGGGCGACTCCTACGAGCAGTACTTC.

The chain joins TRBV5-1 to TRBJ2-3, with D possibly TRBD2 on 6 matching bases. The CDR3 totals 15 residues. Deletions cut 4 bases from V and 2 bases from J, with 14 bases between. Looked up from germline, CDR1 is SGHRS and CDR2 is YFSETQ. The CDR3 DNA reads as TGCGCCAGCAGCAGTGTGCGGGAACCCACAGATACGCAGTATTTT. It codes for CASSSVREPTDTQYF.

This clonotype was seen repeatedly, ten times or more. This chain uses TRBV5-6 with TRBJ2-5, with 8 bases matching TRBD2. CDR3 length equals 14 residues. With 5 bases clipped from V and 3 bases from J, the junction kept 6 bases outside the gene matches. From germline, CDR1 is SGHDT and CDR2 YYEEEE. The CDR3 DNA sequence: TGTGCCAGCAGACAGGGACTAGAGAAAGAGACCCAGTACTTC. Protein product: CASRQGLEKETQYF. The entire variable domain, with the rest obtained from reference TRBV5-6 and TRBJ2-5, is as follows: DAGVTQSPTHLIKTRGQQVTLRCSPKSGHDTVSWYQQALGQGPQFIFQYYEEEERQRGNFPDRFSGHQFPNYSSELNVNALLLGDSALYLCASRQGLEKETQYFGPGTRLLVL.

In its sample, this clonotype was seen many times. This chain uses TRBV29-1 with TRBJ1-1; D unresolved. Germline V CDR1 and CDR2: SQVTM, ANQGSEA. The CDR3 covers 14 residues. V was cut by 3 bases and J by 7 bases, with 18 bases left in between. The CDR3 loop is CSVELANHLHEAFF. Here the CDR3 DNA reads TGCAGCGTTGAGCTGGCAAACCACCTCCATGAAGCTTTCTTT.

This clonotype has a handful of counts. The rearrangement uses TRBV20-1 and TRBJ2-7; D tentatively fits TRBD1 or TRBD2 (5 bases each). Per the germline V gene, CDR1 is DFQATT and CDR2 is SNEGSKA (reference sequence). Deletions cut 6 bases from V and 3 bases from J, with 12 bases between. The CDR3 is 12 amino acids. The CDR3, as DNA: TGCAGTGCGGGGGACGTGGGCTACGAGCAGTACTTC. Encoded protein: CSAGDVGYEQYF.

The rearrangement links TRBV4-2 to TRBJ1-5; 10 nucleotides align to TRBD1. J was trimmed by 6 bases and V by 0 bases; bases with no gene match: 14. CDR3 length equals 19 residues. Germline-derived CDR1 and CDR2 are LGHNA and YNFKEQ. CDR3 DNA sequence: TGTGCCAGCAGCCAAGAAGCCCCGACGGACAGGGGGATTTTTCAGCCCCAGCATTTT. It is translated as CASSQEAPTDRGIFQPQHF.

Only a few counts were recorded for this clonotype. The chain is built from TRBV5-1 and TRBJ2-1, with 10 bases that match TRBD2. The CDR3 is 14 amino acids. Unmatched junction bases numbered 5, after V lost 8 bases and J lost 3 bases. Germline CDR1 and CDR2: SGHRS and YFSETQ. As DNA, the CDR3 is TGCGCCAGTGGGACTAGCGACGACTACAATGAGCAGTTCTTC. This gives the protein CASGTSDDYNEQFF.

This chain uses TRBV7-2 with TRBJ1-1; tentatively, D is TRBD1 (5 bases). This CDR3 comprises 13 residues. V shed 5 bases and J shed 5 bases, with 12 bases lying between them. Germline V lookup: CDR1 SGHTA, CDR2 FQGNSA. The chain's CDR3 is CASSPRGRTEAFF. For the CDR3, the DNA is TGTGCCAGCAGCCCCCGGGGACGGACTGAAGCTTTCTTT.